This T cell receptor (beta chain) was found in a study of T cells in Graves' hyperthyroidism and ophthalmopathy. General study points: Also found in blood were most expanded thyroid clonotypes above 0.001. Model predictions of ophthalmopathy came a median around 7.1 months before onset. A model using 13 V-J features told ophthalmopathy apart from stable hyperthyroidism.

Of note for this clonotype: The antigen is not known.

PBMCs were collected from an approximately 9 ml volume of fresh peripheral blood. V dropped 6 bases and J dropped 7; count of bases not matched to a gene: 7. The CDR3 runs 15 residues. Regions amplified from RNA transcripts were the TCR beta CDR3 regions. The HTBI primer set drove a first-round RT-PCR of the TCR CDR3. A single record per CDR3 protein comes from TCRdb applying MiXCR to the multiplex PCR reads. The repertoire has some 510,000 distinct CDR3 sequences, more than 20% of them found once; the top ten carry roughly 29%. The sequence came from a man in his late teens or twenties with Graves' hyperthyroidism. The sequencing sample was made of blood. The genes are TRBV12-3 or TRBV12-4 and TRBJ2-5, with 14 bases lining up with TRBD2. The CDR3, as DNA: TGTGCCAGCAGCCCGACTAGCGGGAGGGCCGGGACCCAGTACTTC. Translated: CASSPTSGRAGTQYF.